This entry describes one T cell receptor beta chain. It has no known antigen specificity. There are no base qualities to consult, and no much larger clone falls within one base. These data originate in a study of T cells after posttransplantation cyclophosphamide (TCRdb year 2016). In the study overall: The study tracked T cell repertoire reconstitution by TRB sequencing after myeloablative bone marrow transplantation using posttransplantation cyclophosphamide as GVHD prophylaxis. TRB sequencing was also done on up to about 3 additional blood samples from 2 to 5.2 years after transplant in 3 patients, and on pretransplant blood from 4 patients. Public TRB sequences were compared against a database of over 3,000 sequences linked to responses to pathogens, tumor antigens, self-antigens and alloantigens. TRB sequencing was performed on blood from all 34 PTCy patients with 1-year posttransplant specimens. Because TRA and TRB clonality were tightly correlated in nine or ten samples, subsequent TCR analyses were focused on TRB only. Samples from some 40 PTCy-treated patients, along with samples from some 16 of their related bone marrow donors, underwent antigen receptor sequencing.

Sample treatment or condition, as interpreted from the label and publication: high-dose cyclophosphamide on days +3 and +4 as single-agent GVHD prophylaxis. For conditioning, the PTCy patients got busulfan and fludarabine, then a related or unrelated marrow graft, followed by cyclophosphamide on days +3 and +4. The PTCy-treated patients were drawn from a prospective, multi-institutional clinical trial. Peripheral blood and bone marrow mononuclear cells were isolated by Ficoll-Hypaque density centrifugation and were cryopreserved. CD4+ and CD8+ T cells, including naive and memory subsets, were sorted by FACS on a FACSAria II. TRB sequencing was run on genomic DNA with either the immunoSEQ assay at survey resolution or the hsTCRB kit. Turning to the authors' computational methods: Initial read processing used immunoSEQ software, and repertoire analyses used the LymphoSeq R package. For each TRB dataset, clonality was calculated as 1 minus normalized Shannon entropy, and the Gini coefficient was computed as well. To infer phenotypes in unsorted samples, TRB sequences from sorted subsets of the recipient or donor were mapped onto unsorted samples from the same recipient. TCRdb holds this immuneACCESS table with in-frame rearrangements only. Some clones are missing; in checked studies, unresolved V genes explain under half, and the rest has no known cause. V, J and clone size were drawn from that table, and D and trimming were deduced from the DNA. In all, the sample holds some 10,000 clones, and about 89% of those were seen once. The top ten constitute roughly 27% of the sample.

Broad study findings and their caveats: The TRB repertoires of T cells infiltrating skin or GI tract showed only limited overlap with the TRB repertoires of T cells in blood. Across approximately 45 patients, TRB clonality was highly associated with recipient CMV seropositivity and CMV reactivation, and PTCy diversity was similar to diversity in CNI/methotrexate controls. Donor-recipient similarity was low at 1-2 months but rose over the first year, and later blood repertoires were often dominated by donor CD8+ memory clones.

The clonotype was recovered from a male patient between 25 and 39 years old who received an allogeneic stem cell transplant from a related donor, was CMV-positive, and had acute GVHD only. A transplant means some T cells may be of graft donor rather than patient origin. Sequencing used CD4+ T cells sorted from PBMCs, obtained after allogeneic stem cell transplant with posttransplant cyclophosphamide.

The CDR3 in this case is CASSEAVRTGSYEQYF. The DNA is as follows: TGTGCCAGCAGTGAAGCGGTAAGGACAGGGTCCTACGAGCAGTACTTC. The V and J genes are TRBV6-1 and TRBJ2-7; 8 bases in the middle match TRBD1. Looking up the germline V gene yields CDR1 MNHNS and CDR2 SASEGT. CDR3 length: 16 amino acids, cysteine to phenylalanine. Only the CDR3 DNA stays, 48 bases, in frame from base 1. V trim: 0 bases; J trim: 1 base; unmatched bases: 5.